The 2 T cell receptor beta chains below all came from one sample that was sequenced in a study of blood T cell repertoires in COVID-19. The table came from immunoSEQ multiplex PCR; TCRdb's copy has only in-frame clones and leaves some out. The repertoire includes around 220,000 clones, over 75% of them detected once, and about 4.1% sits in the top ten. The sequencing input was peripheral blood. The receptors shown here come from a man in his forties or fifties with acute or convalescent COVID-19.

The V call is TRBV12-3 or TRBV12-4, the J call TRBJ1-1, with D perhaps TRBD1 (5 bases). V was clipped by 5 bases and J by 6 bases, with 13 bases between them. This CDR3 comprises 13 residues. DNA of the CDR3: TGTGCCAGCAGTCGACAAAGGGGCCCTGAAGCTTTCTTT. Translating gives CASSRQRGPEAFF.

J is TRBJ2-5 and V is TRBV29-1; 8 bases agree with TRBD2. This CDR3 has 14 residues. CDR1 and CDR2 from the germline V gene are SQVTM and ANQGSEA. V lost 2 bases to trimming and J lost 0 bases; unmatched junction nucleotides: 2. The CDR3 coding sequence is TGCAGCGTTGAACGGGGGGGGTACCAAGAGACCCAGTACTTC. Its protein product is CSVERGGYQETQYF.